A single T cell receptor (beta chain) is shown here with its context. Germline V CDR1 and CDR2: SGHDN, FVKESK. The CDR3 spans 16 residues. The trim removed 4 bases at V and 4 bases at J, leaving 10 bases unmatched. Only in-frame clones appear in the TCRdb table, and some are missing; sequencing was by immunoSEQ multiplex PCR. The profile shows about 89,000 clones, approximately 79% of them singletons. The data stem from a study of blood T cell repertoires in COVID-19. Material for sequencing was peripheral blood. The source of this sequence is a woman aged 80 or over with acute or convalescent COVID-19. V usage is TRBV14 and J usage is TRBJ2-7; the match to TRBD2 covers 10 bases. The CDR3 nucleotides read TGTGCCAGCAGCCTTGATTCTAGCGGGGGTTCGTACGAGCAGTACTTC. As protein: CASSLDSSGGSYEQYF.